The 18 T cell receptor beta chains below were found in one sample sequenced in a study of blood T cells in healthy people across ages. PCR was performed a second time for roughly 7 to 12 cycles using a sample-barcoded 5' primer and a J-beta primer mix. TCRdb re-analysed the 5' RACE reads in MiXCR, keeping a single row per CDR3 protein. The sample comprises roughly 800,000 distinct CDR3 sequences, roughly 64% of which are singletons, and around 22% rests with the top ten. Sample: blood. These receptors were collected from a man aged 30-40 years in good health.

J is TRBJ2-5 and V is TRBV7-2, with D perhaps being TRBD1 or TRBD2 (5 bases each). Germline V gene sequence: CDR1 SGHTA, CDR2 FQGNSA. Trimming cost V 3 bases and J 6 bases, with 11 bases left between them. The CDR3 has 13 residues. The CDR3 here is CASSLRGPKTQYF. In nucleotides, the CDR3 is TGTGCCAGCAGCTTGAGGGGTCCGAAGACCCAGTACTTC.

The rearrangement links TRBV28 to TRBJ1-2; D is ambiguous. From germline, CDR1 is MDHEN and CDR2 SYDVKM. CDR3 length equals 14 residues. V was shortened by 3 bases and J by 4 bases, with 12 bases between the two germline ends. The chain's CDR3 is CASSFFNVAYGYTF. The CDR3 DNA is TGTGCCAGCAGTTTTTTTAACGTAGCCTATGGCTACACCTTC.

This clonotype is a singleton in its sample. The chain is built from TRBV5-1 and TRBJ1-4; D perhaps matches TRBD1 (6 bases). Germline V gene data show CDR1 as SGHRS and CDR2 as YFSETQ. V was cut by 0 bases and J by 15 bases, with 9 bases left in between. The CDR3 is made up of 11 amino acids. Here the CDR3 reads CASSLGQEMFF. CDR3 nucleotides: TGCGCCAGCAGCTTGGGACAGGAGATGTTTTTT.

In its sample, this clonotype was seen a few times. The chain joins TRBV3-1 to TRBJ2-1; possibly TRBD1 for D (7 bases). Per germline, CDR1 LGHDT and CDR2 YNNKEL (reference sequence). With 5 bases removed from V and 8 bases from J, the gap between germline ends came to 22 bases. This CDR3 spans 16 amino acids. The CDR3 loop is CASSKNSGGLGDEQFF. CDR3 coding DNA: TGTGCCAGCAGCAAGAACTCAGGGGGGCTGGGCGATGAGCAGTTCTTC.

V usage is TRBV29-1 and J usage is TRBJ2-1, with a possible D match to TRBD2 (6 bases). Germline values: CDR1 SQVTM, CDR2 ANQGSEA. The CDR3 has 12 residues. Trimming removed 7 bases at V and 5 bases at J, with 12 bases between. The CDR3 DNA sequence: TGCAGCGCCGACCTAGCGAACAATGAGCAGTTCTTC. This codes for CSADLANNEQFF.

This chain's CDR3 is CASSLSVGPYEQYF. In nucleotides, the CDR3 is TGTGCCAGCAGTTTATCGGTCGGTCCGTACGAGCAGTACTTC. This rearrangement joins TRBV27 to TRBJ2-7; D is unresolved. Trimming pared 0 bases from V and 4 bases from J, leaving 10 bases between. The CDR3 consists of 14 residues. Germline CDR1 and CDR2: MNHEY and SMNVEV (reference sequence).

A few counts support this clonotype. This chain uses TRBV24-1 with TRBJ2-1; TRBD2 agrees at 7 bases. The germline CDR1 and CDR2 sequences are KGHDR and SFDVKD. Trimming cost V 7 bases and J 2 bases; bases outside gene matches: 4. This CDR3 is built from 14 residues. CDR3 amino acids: CATRREGPYNEQFF. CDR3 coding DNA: TGTGCCACCAGAAGGGAGGGCCCCTACAATGAGCAGTTCTTC.

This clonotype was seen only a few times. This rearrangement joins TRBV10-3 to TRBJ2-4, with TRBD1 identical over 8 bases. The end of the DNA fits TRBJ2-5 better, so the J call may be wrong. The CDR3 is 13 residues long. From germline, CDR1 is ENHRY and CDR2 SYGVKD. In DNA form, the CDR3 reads TGTGCCATACAGGGGGAGAAACGAGAGACCCAGTACTTC. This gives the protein CAIQGEKRETQYF.

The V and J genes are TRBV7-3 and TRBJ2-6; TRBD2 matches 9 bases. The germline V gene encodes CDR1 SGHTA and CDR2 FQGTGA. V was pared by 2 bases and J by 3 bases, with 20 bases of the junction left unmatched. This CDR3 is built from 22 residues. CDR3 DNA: TGTGCCAGCAGCTTATTTGGGACTAGCCTTGTTCTCGGTGAAGGTGGGGCCAACGTCCTGACTTTC. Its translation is CASSLFGTSLVLGEGGANVLTF.

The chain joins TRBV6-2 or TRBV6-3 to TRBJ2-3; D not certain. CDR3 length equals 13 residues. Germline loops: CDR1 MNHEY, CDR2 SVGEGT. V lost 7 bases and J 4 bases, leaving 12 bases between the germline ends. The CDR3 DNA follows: TGTGCCAGCACGGCCAGGTCGGCAGATACGCAGTATTTT. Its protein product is CASTARSADTQYF.

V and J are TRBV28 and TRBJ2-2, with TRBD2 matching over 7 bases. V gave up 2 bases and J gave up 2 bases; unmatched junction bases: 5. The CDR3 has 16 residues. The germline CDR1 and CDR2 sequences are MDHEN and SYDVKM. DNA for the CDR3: TGTGCCAGCAGTTTAGGAGGGAGGGGAAACACCGGGGAGCTGTTTTTT. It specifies CASSLGGRGNTGELFF.

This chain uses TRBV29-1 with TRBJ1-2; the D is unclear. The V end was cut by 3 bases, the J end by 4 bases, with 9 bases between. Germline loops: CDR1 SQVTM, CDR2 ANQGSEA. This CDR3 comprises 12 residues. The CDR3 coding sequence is TGCAGCGTTGACCCCCGGGTCTATGGCTACACCTTC. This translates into CSVDPRVYGYTF.

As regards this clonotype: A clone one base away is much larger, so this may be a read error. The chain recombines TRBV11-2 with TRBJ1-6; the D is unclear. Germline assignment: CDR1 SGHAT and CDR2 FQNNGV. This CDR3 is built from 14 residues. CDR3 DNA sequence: TGTGCCAGCGGCTTCAGGTGGAATAATTCACCCCTCCACTTT. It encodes CASGFRWNNSPLHF.

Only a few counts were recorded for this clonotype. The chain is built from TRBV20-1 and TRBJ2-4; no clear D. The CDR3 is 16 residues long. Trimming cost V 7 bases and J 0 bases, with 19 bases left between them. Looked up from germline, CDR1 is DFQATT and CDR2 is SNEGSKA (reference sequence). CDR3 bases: TGCAGTGTCCAGACTGGAGTACCCCTAGCCAAAAACATTCAGTACTTC. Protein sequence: CSVQTGVPLAKNIQYF.

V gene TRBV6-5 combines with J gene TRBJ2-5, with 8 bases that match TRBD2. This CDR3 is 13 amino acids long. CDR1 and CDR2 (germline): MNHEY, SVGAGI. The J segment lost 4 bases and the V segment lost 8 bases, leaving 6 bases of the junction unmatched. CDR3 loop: CASSREVRETQYF. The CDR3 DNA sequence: TGTGCCAGCTCGCGGGAGGTGCGAGAGACCCAGTACTTC.

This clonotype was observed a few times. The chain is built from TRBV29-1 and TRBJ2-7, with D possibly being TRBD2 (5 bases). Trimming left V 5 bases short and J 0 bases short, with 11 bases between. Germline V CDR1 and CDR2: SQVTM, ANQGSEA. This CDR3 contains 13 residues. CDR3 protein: CSVRGQSSYEQYF. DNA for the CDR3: TGCAGCGTTCGCGGGCAGAGCTCCTACGAGCAGTACTTC.

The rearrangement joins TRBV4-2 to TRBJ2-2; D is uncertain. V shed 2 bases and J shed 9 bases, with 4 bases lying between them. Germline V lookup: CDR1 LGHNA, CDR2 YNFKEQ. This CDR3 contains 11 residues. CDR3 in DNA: TGTGCCAGCAGCCAATATAGGGAGCTGTTTTTT. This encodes CASSQYRELFF.

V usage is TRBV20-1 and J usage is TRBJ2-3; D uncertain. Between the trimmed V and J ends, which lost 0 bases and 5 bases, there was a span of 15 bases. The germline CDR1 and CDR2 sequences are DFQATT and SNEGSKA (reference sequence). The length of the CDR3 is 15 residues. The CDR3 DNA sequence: TGCAGTGCTAGAGATTTTGGGCTAGTGGTAGATACGCAGTATTTT. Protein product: CSARDFGLVVDTQYF.